This TCR beta chain stems from a study of response to subunit inactivated influenza vaccine (dated by TCRdb to 2016 to 2018). Concerning the study at large: The study used deep quantitative T cell receptor repertoire profiling to track responses to a trivalent subunit inactivated influenza vaccine. Findings and caveats that apply to the study as a whole: According to the authors, only a limited number of new T cells may be recruited by each seasonal influenza vaccination.

The library was made by RT-PCR. Sequencer: Illumina HiSeq 2500. TCRdb ran its own pipeline on the public reads, namely fastp trimming at Q25 and MiXCR clone calling, and kept in-frame beta chains. Entries that share a CDR3 protein sequence are merged under the most common genes and DNA. Present in this sample are approximately 500,000 distinct CDR3 sequences, 13% of which were seen just once. The ten largest clones take up around 14% of the sample. As concerns this clonotype: No cognate antigen has been identified for it. No much larger clone exists at a distance of one base, and base qualities are not known.

CDR1 and CDR2 are read off the germline V gene (reference sequence) as DFQATT and SNEGSKA. Relative to germline, V is missing 0 bases and J is missing 7 bases, with 1 base of the junction outside any gene match. The CDR3 measures 13 amino acids from cysteine to phenylalanine. CDR3 DNA is the only sequence kept; it has 39 bases, read in frame from the first base. The time point label, read with the paper, signifies: 45 days after influenza vaccine administration. Recombination joined TRBV20-1 with TRBJ1-4, and TRBD1 aligns with 8 junction nucleotides. This clonotype was obtained from a man aged 50 to 59 who received an inactivated influenza vaccine. Donor details come from another sample of the same person, matched by shared clones. The sequencing here drew on PBMCs from blood, taken 40 to 50 days after vaccination. The CDR3 protein: CSAREGTGEKLFF. Read as DNA, the sequence is TGCAGTGCTAGAGAGGGGACAGGTGAAAAACTGTTTTTT.